The 24 T cell receptor beta chains below all came from one sample that was sequenced in a study of T cells after yellow fever vaccination. One entry per CDR3 protein results from TCRdb running MiXCR on the 5' RACE reads. The sample carries about 360,000 distinct CDR3 sequences, under 7.5% recorded once. Sequences were derived from PBMCs, sampled 5 days after the yellow fever booster vaccination. Every receptor here comes from a young man who received the YFV17D yellow fever vaccine.

This clonotype was seen ten or more times. This rearrangement joins TRBV6-5 to TRBJ1-2; 9 bases are a match to TRBD1. This CDR3 comprises 14 residues. The J segment lost 8 bases and the V segment lost 5 bases, leaving 9 bases of the junction unmatched. Germline CDR1 reads MNHEY; CDR2 reads SVGAGI. The CDR3 is CASSPGQGVGGYTF. The CDR3 coding sequence is TGTGCCAGCAGTCCGGGACAGGGAGTGGGGGGCTACACCTTC.

There are many counts of this clonotype. This chain connects TRBV5-1 to TRBJ2-1; 9 nucleotides match TRBD1. The J segment lost 9 bases and the V segment lost 3 bases, leaving 7 bases of the junction unmatched. Germline V CDR1 and CDR2: SGHRS, YFSETQ. The CDR3 is 14 amino acids. The CDR3 DNA is TGCGCCAGCAGCTCCCGGACAGGGGAAGGTGAGCAGTTCTTC. Translation gives CASSSRTGEGEQFF. Drawing the rest from reference TRBV5-1 and TRBJ2-1, the complete variable domain is KAGVTQTPRYLIKTRGQQVTLSCSPISGHRSVSWYQQTPGQGLQFLFEYFSETQRNKGNFPGRFSGRQFSNSRSEMNVSTLELGDSALYLCASSSRTGEGEQFFGPGTRLTVL.

The V call is TRBV19, the J call TRBJ2-4; D remains unclear. Trimming left V 6 bases short and J 0 bases short, with 15 bases between. The CDR3 is 16 residues long. Germline CDR1 and CDR2: LNHDA and SQIVND (reference sequence). The CDR3 reads CASSPTGRQAKNIQYF. The CDR3 region has the DNA TGTGCCAGTAGCCCCACGGGCCGTCAAGCCAAAAACATTCAGTACTTC.

This clonotype was detected only a few times. The J gene is TRBJ2-1, the V gene TRBV20-1; D is possibly TRBD2 (6 bases). Germline CDR1 DFQATT, CDR2 SNEGSKA (reference sequence). CDR3 size: 12 residues. V was cut by 2 bases and J by 8 bases, with 10 bases left in between. The CDR3 is CSARSWEDEQFF. As DNA, the CDR3 is TGCAGTGCTAGATCTTGGGAGGATGAGCAGTTCTTC.

This clonotype was found many times. The chain is built from TRBV20-1 and TRBJ2-5; D is uncertain. The ends were cut back, 0 bases at V and 5 bases at J, with 7 bases in the middle. The CDR3 length is 12 residues. Germline V gene lookup returns CDR1 DFQATT and CDR2 SNEGSKA (reference sequence). The CDR3 coding sequence is TGCAGTGCTAGAGACGGGCATGAGACCCAGTACTTC. The encoded protein is CSARDGHETQYF.

This clonotype was seen at least ten times. V and J are TRBV12-3 or TRBV12-4 and TRBJ1-5; D gene uncertain. Trimming shortened V by 3 bases and J by 6 bases, and 6 bases separated the two germline ends. The CDR3 is 12 amino acids. The CDR3 region has the DNA TGTGCCAGCAGTTTGTTGGGTCAGCCCCAGCATTTT. Protein product: CASSLLGQPQHF.

This clonotype has a handful of counts. CDR3 in DNA: TGTGCCAGCAGAAGGACAGCTTCCGCCAAAAACATTCAGTACTTC. Encoded protein: CASRRTASAKNIQYF. The J gene is TRBJ2-4, the V gene TRBV7-2; maybe TRBD1 (6 bases). The CDR3 spans 15 residues. Germline V gene sequence: CDR1 SGHTA, CDR2 FQGNSA. Trimming took 6 bases from V and 1 from J, leaving 13 bases between them.

This clonotype was detected many times. This chain links TRBV2 with TRBJ2-5; either TRBD1 or TRBD2 may supply D (5 bases each). The V end lost 4 bases, the J end lost 5 bases, and 11 bases lay between the germline ends. CDR3 length equals 13 residues. Germline V gene data show CDR1 as SNHLY and CDR2 as FYNNEI. The CDR3 DNA reads TGTGCCAGCAGTGGGCCAGGGACGGAGACCCAGTACTTC. Protein sequence: CASSGPGTETQYF.

A few counts support this clonotype. The V gene is TRBV5-4, the J gene TRBJ1-2, with TRBD1 as a possible D gene (6 bases). Germline CDR1 reads SGHNT; CDR2 reads YYREEE (reference sequence). Trimming removed 5 bases from V and 5 bases from J, with 13 bases in between. The CDR3 loop spans 13 amino acids. For the CDR3, the DNA is TGTGCCAGCAGTTCCCAGGGGTTATATGGCTACACCTTC. As protein: CASSSQGLYGYTF.

J is TRBJ1-1 and V is TRBV9, with a weak D call TRBD1 (6 bases). Trimming stripped 0 bases from V and 6 bases from J, with 21 bases between. Per the germline V gene, CDR1 is SGDLS and CDR2 is YYNGEE. This CDR3 spans 17 amino acids. The CDR3 loop reads CASSVGGGPGAGAEAFF. The CDR3 DNA is TGTGCCAGCAGCGTAGGGGGGGGACCTGGGGCAGGGGCTGAAGCTTTCTTT.

This clonotype was found a few times. CDR3 sequence (DNA): TGCGCCAGCAGCACCGAGACCGGGGAGCTGTTTTTT. This sequence encodes CASSTETGELFF. This chain joins TRBV5-1 and TRBJ2-2; D gene uncertain. The CDR3 covers 12 residues. Germline CDR1 SGHRS, CDR2 YFSETQ. Trimming cost V 4 bases and J 5 bases, with 6 bases left between them. The entire variable domain, with the rest obtained from reference TRBV5-1 and TRBJ2-2, is as follows: KAGVTQTPRYLIKTRGQQVTLSCSPISGHRSVSWYQQTPGQGLQFLFEYFSETQRNKGNFPGRFSGRQFSNSRSEMNVSTLELGDSALYLCASSTETGELFFGEGSRLTVL.

The CDR3 protein is CASSRERATGTEAFF. The CDR3 DNA is TGTGCCAGCAGCCGAGAGAGGGCGACGGGAACTGAAGCTTTCTTT. The rearrangement joins TRBV7-2 to TRBJ1-1; D not certain. This CDR3 spans 15 amino acids. Germline V gives CDR1 SGHTA, CDR2 FQGNSA. The ends were cut back, 5 bases at V and 5 bases at J, with 18 bases in the middle.

The chain uses TRBV5-1 and TRBJ2-5, with 7 bases matching TRBD2. Per germline, CDR1 SGHRS and CDR2 YFSETQ. The CDR3 consists of 14 residues. Germline trimming cut 5 bases from V and 4 bases from J; bases unmatched to any gene: 8. The CDR3 loop is CASRQSAGSETQYF. The CDR3 coding sequence is TGCGCCAGCAGACAGTCAGCGGGGTCAGAGACCCAGTACTTC.

This clonotype has only a few counts. V usage is TRBV20-1 and J usage is TRBJ2-7; 8 nucleotides match TRBD1. J gave up 4 bases and V 1 base, and 12 bases lay outside the gene matches. CDR3 length equals 16 residues. CDR1 and CDR2 from the germline V gene are DFQATT and SNEGSKA (reference sequence). In DNA, the CDR3 is TGCAGTGCTAGAGTAGCAGGGGGCGCTTTCATTTACGAGCAGTACTTC. It yields the protein CSARVAGGAFIYEQYF.

CDR3 coding DNA: TGTGCCAGCAGCTTATGGTTAGGGTTCGAGACCCAGTACTTC. This translates into CASSLWLGFETQYF. This chain links TRBV7-9 with TRBJ2-5; D gene unclear. The germline gives CDR1 SEHNR, CDR2 FQNEAQ (reference sequence). The CDR3 runs to 14 residues. V was shortened by 2 bases and J by 5 bases, with 12 bases between the two germline ends.

The sample holds many counts of this clonotype. The V call is TRBV12-3 or TRBV12-4, the J call TRBJ2-7; D gene uncertain. The V gene lost 4 bases and the J gene lost 4 bases, with 8 bases spanning the gap. CDR3 length equals 12 residues. CDR3 protein: CASSYGRYEQYF. The CDR3 DNA is TGTGCCAGCAGTTACGGTCGATACGAGCAGTACTTC.

This clonotype was counted between two and nine times. The chain recombines TRBV3-1 with TRBJ1-1; D is unclear. Germline CDR1 and CDR2: LGHDT and YNNKEL (reference sequence). The CDR3 has 14 amino acids. The ends were cut back, 0 bases at V and 1 base at J, with 6 bases in the middle. CDR3 nucleotides: TGTGCCAGCAGCCAAGATCAACCGAACACTGAAGCTTTCTTT. Translating gives CASSQDQPNTEAFF. Using reference TRBV3-1 and TRBJ1-1 for the parts outside the CDR3, the full variable domain is DTAVSQTPKYLVTQMGNDKSIKCEQNLGHDTMYWYKQDSKKFLKIMFSYNNKELIINETVPNRFSPKSPDKAHLNLHINSLELGDSAVYFCASSQDQPNTEAFFGQGTRLTVV.

This clonotype was seen a few times. The chain is built from TRBV12-3 or TRBV12-4 and TRBJ2-6; TRBD2 aligns across 14 bases. The CDR3 runs 19 residues. After removal of 5 bases from V and 0 bases from J, the junction contained 6 bases not matched to a gene. This chain's CDR3 is CASSPGTSGGSSGANVLTF. Written as DNA, the CDR3 is TGTGCCAGCAGTCCAGGGACTAGCGGGGGCAGCTCTGGGGCCAACGTCCTGACTTTC.

This clonotype has only a few counts. The chain has TRBV12-3 or TRBV12-4 and TRBJ2-3; 8 positions match TRBD1. This CDR3 spans 15 amino acids. V was clipped by 3 bases and J by 2 bases; unmatched bases: 4. CDR3 DNA sequence: TGTGCCAGCAGTTTCGTGACAGGGGTCACAGATACGCAGTATTTT. As protein: CASSFVTGVTDTQYF.

The chain couples TRBV20-1 to TRBJ2-2, with TRBD2 as a possible D gene (5 bases). CDR1 and CDR2 from the germline V gene are DFQATT and SNEGSKA (reference sequence). The ends were cut back, 6 bases at V and 5 bases at J, with 13 bases in the middle. This CDR3 is built from 13 residues. CDR3 amino acids: CSAEAPLTGELFF. As DNA, the CDR3 is TGCAGTGCGGAGGCCCCGTTGACCGGGGAGCTGTTTTTT.

This clonotype was observed a handful of times. The genes are TRBV5-6 and TRBJ1-1; possibly TRBD1 for D (5 bases). V was trimmed by 3 bases and J by 1 base, leaving 16 bases between them. This CDR3 is 16 amino acids long. Germline loops: CDR1 SGHDT, CDR2 YYEEEE. The CDR3: CASSWRVGLSNTEAFF. CDR3 bases: TGTGCCAGCAGCTGGAGGGTGGGGCTATCGAACACTGAAGCTTTCTTT.

The table lists this clonotype with many counts. The chain combines TRBV12-3 or TRBV12-4 with TRBJ2-5; D uncertain. The V end lost 5 bases, the J end lost 9 bases, and 19 bases lay between the germline ends. This CDR3 has 14 amino acids. The CDR3 DNA is TGTGCCAGCAGTCAGGCGGACGGGTTTGTGGCCCAGTACTTC. Its translation: CASSQADGFVAQYF.

This clonotype was found a few times. This rearrangement joins TRBV30 to TRBJ2-2; the D gene is possibly TRBD2 (5 bases). This CDR3 is 14 amino acids long. The ends were cut back, 4 bases at V and 0 bases at J, with 9 bases in the middle. Looked up from germline, CDR1 is GTSNPN and CDR2 is SVGIG (reference sequence). The CDR3 DNA is TGTGCCTGGATTTGGGGAGCGAACACCGGGGAGCTGTTTTTT. It specifies CAWIWGANTGELFF.

This clonotype was seen ten or more times. The chain couples TRBV10-3 to TRBJ2-7; a possible D gene is TRBD2 (5 bases). The CDR3 length is 13 residues. Germline values: CDR1 ENHRY, CDR2 SYGVKD. Deletions cut 8 bases from V and 2 bases from J, with 13 bases between. Here the CDR3 DNA reads TGTGCCATCTCTGAGGGAGCGGCCTACGAGCAGTACTTC. This codes for CAISEGAAYEQYF.